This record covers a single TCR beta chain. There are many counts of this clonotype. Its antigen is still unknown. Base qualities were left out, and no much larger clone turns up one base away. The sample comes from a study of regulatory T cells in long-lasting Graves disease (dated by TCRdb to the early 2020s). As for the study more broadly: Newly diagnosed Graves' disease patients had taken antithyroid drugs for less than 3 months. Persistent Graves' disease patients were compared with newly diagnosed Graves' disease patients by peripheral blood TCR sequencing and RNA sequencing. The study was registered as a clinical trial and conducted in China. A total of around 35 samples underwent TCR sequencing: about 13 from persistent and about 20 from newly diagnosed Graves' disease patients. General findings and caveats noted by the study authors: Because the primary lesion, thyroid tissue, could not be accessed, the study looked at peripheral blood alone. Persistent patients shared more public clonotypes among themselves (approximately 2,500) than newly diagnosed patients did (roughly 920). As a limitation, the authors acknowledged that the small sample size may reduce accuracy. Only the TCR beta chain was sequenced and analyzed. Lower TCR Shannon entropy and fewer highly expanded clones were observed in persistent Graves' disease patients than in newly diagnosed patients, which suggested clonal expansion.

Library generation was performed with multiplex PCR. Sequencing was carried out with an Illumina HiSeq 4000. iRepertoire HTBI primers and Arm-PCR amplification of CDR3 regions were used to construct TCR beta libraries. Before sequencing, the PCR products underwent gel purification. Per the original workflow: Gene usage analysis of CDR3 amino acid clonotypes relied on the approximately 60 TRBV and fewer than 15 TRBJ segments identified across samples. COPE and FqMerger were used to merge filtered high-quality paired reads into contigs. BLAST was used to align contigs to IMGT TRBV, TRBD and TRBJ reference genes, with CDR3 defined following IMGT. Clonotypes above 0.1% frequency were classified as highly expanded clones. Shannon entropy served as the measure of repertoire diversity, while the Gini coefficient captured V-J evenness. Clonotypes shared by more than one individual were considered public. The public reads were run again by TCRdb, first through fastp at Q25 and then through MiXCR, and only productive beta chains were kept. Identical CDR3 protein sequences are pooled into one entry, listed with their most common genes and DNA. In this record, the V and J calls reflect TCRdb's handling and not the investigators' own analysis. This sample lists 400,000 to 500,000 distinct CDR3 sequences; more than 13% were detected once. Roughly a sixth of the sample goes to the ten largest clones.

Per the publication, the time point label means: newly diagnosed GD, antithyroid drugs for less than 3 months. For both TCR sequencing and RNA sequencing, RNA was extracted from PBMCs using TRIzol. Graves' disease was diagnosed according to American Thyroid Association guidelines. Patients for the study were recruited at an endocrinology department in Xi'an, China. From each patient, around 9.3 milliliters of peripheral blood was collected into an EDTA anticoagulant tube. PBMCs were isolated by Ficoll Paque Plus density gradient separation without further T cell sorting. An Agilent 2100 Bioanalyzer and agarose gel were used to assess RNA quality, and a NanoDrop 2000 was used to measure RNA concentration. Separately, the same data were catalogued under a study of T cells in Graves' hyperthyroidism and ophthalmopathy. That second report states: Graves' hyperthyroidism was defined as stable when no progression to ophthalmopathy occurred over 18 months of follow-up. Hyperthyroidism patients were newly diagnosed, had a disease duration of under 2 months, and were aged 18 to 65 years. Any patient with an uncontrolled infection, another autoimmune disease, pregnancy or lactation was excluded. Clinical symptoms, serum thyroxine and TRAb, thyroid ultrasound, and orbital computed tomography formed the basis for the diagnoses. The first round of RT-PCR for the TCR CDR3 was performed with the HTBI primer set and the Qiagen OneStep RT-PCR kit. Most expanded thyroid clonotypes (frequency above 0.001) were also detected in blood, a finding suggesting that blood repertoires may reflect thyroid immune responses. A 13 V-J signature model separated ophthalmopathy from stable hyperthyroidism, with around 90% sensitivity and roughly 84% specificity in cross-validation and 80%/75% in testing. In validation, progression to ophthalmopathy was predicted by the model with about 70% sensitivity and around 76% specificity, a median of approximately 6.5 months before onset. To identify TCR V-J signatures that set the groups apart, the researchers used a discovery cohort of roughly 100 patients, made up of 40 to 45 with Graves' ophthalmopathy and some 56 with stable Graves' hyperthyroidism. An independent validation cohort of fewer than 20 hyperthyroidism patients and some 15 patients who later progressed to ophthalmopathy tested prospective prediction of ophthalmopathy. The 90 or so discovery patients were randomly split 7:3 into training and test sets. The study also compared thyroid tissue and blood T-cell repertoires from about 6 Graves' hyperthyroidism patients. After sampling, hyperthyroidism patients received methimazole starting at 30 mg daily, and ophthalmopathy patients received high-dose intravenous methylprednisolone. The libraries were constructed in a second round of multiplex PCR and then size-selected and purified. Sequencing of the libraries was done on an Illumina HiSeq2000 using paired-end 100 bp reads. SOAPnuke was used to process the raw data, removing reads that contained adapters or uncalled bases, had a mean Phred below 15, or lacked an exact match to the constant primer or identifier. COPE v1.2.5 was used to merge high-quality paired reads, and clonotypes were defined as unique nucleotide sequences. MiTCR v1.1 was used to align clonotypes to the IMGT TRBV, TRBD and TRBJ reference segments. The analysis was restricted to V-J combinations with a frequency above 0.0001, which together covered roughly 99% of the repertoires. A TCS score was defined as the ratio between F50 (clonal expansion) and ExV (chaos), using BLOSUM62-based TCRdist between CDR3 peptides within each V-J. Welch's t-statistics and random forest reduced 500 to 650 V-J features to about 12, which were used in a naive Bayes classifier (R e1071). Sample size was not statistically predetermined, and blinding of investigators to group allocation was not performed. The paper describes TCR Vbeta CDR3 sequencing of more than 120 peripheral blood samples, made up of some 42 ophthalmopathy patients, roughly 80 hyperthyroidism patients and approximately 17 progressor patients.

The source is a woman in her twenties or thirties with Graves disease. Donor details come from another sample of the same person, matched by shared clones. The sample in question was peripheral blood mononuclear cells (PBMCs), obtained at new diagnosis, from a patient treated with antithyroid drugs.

The CDR3 corresponds to CASSLAGVTQYF. DNA sequence: TGTGCCAGCAGCTTAGCGGGTGTTACGCAGTATTTT. In this chain, TRBV11-2 is recombined with TRBJ2-3; no D segment can be confidently identified. CDR1 SGHAT and CDR2 FQNNGV were looked up in the germline V gene. Counted from cysteine to phenylalanine, this CDR3 has 12 amino acids. Kept here is only the CDR3 DNA, which spans 36 bases and is read in frame from base 1. V is cut by 1 base and J by 8 bases, and the space between the germline ends is 7 bases.